Each of the 2 T cell receptor beta chains below was sequenced from the same sample in a study of OX40 agonist ivuxolimab in advanced cancers. Produced via immunoSEQ multiplex PCR; TCRdb's table is partial and in-frame only. The sample consists of 65,000 to 80,000 clones, around 87% of them appearing once. The sample here was CD4+ or CD8+ T cells sorted from blood, taken in a trial of the OX40 agonist ivuxolimab. The origin of the receptors is an adult with an advanced solid tumor such as melanoma, head and neck, liver or kidney cancer.

This chain links TRBV6-5 with TRBJ2-7; the D gene is possibly TRBD2 (6 bases). V shed 6 bases and J shed 6 bases, with 18 bases lying between them. In germline, CDR1 is MNHEY, CDR2 SVGAGI. The CDR3 loop spans 14 amino acids. CDR3 DNA sequence: TGTGCCAGCAGCTGGAGTCGGCAGGGAGGCGAGCAGTACTTC. Translation gives CASSWSRQGGEQYF.

This clone was counted between two and nine times. The DNA for the CDR3 is TGTGCCAGCAGCTTAGGTCCCTACTCTGGAAACACCATATATTTT. It codes for CASSLGPYSGNTIYF. The chain carries TRBV7-2 and TRBJ1-3; no clear D. Trimming took off 1 base at V and 0 bases at J, with 7 bases between the two ends. Germline CDR1 SGHTA, CDR2 FQGNSA. The CDR3 loop spans 15 amino acids.